Sequencing of this TCR beta chain was carried out in a study of blood T cell repertoires in COVID-19. Study summary: Collection of acute and convalescent COVID-19 samples took place in the United States, Italy and Spain.

As processed by the authors: Cell counts per sample came from amplifying reference gene primers. Method: immunoSEQ multiplex PCR; TCRdb's copy keeps in-frame clones and lacks some. The V and J calls and clone size come from that table; D and trimming were worked out from the DNA. The sample consists of about 130,000 clones, roughly 79% of them appearing once. Trimming cost V 4 bases and J 5 bases, with 21 bases left between them. The CDR3 sequence is 16 residues long. CDR1 and CDR2 from the germline V gene are SGDLS and YYNGEE. The receptor was isolated from a human donor in a cohort sampled during active COVID-19. The sequenced sample consisted of peripheral blood. V usage is TRBV9 and J usage is TRBJ2-5; tentatively, D is TRBD2 (6 bases). CDR3 nucleotide sequence: TGTGCCAGCAGCTCACCGCGGGGCAGTGTCGGTGAGACCCAGTACTTC. It is translated as CASSSPRGSVGETQYF.